Listed below are T cell receptor beta chains from one sample, sequenced in a study of Ad26.COV2.S vaccination and SARS-CoV-2 variants. This table comes from immunoSEQ multiplex PCR, and its TCRdb copy is limited to in-frame clones, with some not included. The sample lists around 340,000 clones; around 89% were seen once. The sequencing here drew on peripheral blood, taken in a trial of Ad26.COV2.S vaccine versus placebo. The receptor set was obtained from a person aged 18-65 years who received the Ad26.COV2.S COVID-19 vaccine or a placebo. The CDR3 runs from the conserved cysteine through the conserved F or W. D genes are given only for firm matches. Only part of the rows carry a size: once, few, many, or a class if the clone is expanded.

len	d_gene	j_gene	abundance	v_gene	CDR3nt	CDR3aa
15	TRBD1	TRBJ2-7	-	TRBV5-1	TGCGCCAGCAGCTTGAACAGGGGGGTCACCTACGAGCAGTACTTC	CASSLNRGVTYEQYF
16	-	TRBJ1-5	-	TRBV19	TGTGCCAGTACCGCGGACCCTGCGGGGGGCGATCAGCCCCAGCATTTT	CASTADPAGGDQPQHF
15	TRBD1	TRBJ2-3	-	TRBV9	TGTGCCAGCAGCGGGGACAGGGTGGGAACAGATACGCAGTATTTT	CASSGDRVGTDTQYF
15	TRBD2	TRBJ2-1	-	TRBV5-1	TGCGCCAGCAGCCCCGGGGGGAGGGGAATTAATGAGCAGTTCTTC	CASSPGGRGINEQFF
14	TRBD2	TRBJ2-3	-	TRBV6-5	TGTGCCAGCATGACGACTAGCGGCACAGATACGCAGTATTTT	CASMTTSGTDTQYF
14	-	TRBJ2-7	-	TRBV5-1	TGCGCCAGCAGCTTGGTATTTGGGAGTCGCGAGCAGTACTTC	CASSLVFGSREQYF
16	-	TRBJ2-7	-	TRBV4-2	TGTGCCAGCAGCCAAGATGCCGGGACGGATAGCTACGAGCAGTACTTC	CASSQDAGTDSYEQYF
11	-	TRBJ2-3	-	TRBV27	TGTGCCAGCAGCCGAGGGGATACGCAGTATTTT	CASSRGDTQYF
16	TRBD1	TRBJ2-4	-	TRBV9	TGTGCCAGCAGCCGTACAGGGGGCGCAGGAGGTGACATTCAGTACTTC	CASSRTGGAGGDIQYF
15	-	TRBJ2-1	-	TRBV2	TGTGCCAGCAGTGAGGATAGTGGGAGTCGAGGTGAGCAGTTCTTC	CASSEDSGSRGEQFF
13	TRBD2	TRBJ2-1	-	TRBV6-5	TGTGCCAGCAGCGGACTAGCGGGAGGTGAGCAGTTCTTC	CASSGLAGGEQFF
14	-	TRBJ2-7	-	TRBV11-2	TGTGCCAGCAGCTTAGAGGCCAGTTCTCCCGAGCAGTACTTC	CASSLEASSPEQYF
16	-	TRBJ2-1	-	TRBV19	TGTGCCAGTAGTCCAAGGATCGCGGGTATTTACAATGAGCAGTTCTTC	CASSPRIAGIYNEQFF
13	-	TRBJ1-1	-	TRBV5-5	TGTGCCAGCAGCTTGACCGGGCTAACTGAAGCTTTCTTT	CASSLTGLTEAFF
13	-	TRBJ1-4	-	TRBV28	TGTGCCAGCAGTTCGGACATTGCTGAAAAACTGTTTTTT	CASSSDIAEKLFF
14	-	TRBJ1-1	once	TRBV5-5	TGTGCCAGCAGCTTGCCCGCAGTTCAAACTGAAGCTTTCTTT	CASSLPAVQTEAFF
15	TRBD2	TRBJ2-1	-	TRBV15	TGTGCCACCACTAGCGGGGGGGCCATTGGGAATGAGCAGTTCTTC	CATTSGGAIGNEQFF
12	-	TRBJ2-1	-	TRBV3-1/TRBV3-2	TGTGCCAGCAGCCAAGATTTGGCTGAGCAGTTCTTC	CASSQDLAEQFF
13	-	TRBJ2-7	-	TRBV10-3	TGTGCCATCAGTGACGGGGCCAAGTACGAGCAGTACTTC	CAISDGAKYEQYF
14	-	TRBJ2-7	-	TRBV7-8	TGTGCCAGCAGCACTCGGACAGAGACATACGAGCAGTACTTC	CASSTRTETYEQYF
15	-	TRBJ2-7	-	TRBV28	TGTGCCAGCAGGTCGGCCGAGAACAATTTTAACGAGCAGTACTTC	CASRSAENNFNEQYF
14	TRBD1	TRBJ2-7	-	TRBV19	TGTGCCAGTAGTTCCGGGACAGGCAAGTACGAGCAGTACTTC	CASSSGTGKYEQYF
16	TRBD2	TRBJ2-1	-	TRBV5-1	TGCGCCAGCAGCTTAACCGGACTAGTTGGGGACGGTGAGCAGTTCTTC	CASSLTGLVGDGEQFF
16	-	TRBJ1-2	-	TRBV3-1/TRBV3-2	TGTGCCAGCAGCTCCGCCCTACAAGACAGGTTATATGGCTACACCTTC	CASSSALQDRLYGYTF
17	-	TRBJ1-2	-	TRBV19	TGTGCCAGTAGTATAGATAGCCGACAGGCGAATAACTATGGCTACACCTTC	CASSIDSRQANNYGYTF
14	TRBD2	TRBJ2-3	-	TRBV28	TGTGCCAGCTCGCTAGCGGCTAGCACAGATACGCAGTATTTT	CASSLAASTDTQYF
13	-	TRBJ2-1	-	TRBV19	TGTGCCAGTAGTGCCAACTCCTACAATGAGCAGTTCTTC	CASSANSYNEQFF
16	-	TRBJ2-1	-	TRBV14	TGTGCCAGCAGCCAAATAGCGGACTCTTCCTACAATGAGCAGTTCTTC	CASSQIADSSYNEQFF
14	-	TRBJ2-2	-	TRBV6-5	TGTGCCAGCAGTAAACCAGGGGACACCGGGGAGCTGTTTTTT	CASSKPGDTGELFF
14	TRBD2	TRBJ2-7	-	TRBV7-6	TGTGCCAGCAGCTTAGCCGCTAGCGGGGGAGAGCAGTACTTC	CASSLAASGGEQYF
15	TRBD1	TRBJ1-1	-	TRBV28	TGTGCCAGCAGTTTAACCGGACAGGGGAACACTGAAGCTTTCTTT	CASSLTGQGNTEAFF
17	-	TRBJ2-2	-	TRBV4-1	TGCGCCAGCGCACCACAGGGAGGTTGGGAGAACACCGGGGAGCTGTTTTTT	CASAPQGGWENTGELFF
15	-	TRBJ2-4	-	TRBV29-1	TGCAGCGCCGGAATATACAGGGAGTCCAAAAACATTCAGTACTTC	CSAGIYRESKNIQYF
14	-	TRBJ1-1	-	TRBV4-3	TGCGCCAGCAGCCAAGAGGCCAGCCTGTGGGAAGCTTTCTTT	CASSQEASLWEAFF
17	TRBD2	TRBJ2-5	-	TRBV3-1/TRBV3-2	TGTGCCAGCAGCCAGGGGTCACTAGCGGGTAACCAAGAGACCCAGTACTTC	CASSQGSLAGNQETQYF
14	TRBD2	TRBJ2-4	-	TRBV7-8	TGTGCCAGCAGCTCCCTAAGCGGGGATTACCGACAGTACTTC	CASSSLSGDYRQYF
16	TRBD1	TRBJ1-4	-	TRBV3-1/TRBV3-2	TGTGCCAGCAGCCAGATAGGGGGCTACGGGAATGAAAAACTGTTTTTT	CASSQIGGYGNEKLFF
13	-	TRBJ2-7	-	TRBV11-2	TGTGCCAGCAGCTTATATGCCGATTACGAGCAGTACTTC	CASSLYADYEQYF
12	-	TRBJ1-3	-	TRBV28	TGTGCCAGCAAACCGGCTGGAAACACCATATATTTT	CASKPAGNTIYF
15	-	TRBJ1-4	-	TRBV7-2	TGTGCCAGCAGCTTTTTTAGTGCAACTAATGAAAAACTGTTTTTT	CASSFFSATNEKLFF
15	TRBD1	TRBJ1-4	-	TRBV6-1	TGTGCCAGCAGAGACAGGGGGTCGGCTAATGAAAAACTGTTTTTT	CASRDRGSANEKLFF
16	-	TRBJ2-6	-	TRBV27	TGTGCCAGCAGTGCCCTGTGGGGGGAAGGAGCCAACGTCCTGACTTTC	CASSALWGEGANVLTF
12	-	TRBJ1-5	-	TRBV2	TGTGCCAGCACCGGGTTCGATCAGCCCCAGCATTTT	CASTGFDQPQHF
13	-	TRBJ1-1	-	TRBV12-3/TRBV12-4	TGTGCCAGCAGGAAGCCTGAAAACACTGAAGCTTTCTTT	CASRKPENTEAFF
16	TRBD2	TRBJ2-3	-	TRBV24-1	TGTGCCACCAGTGATTCACTAGCGGGAAGCACAGATACGCAGTATTTT	CATSDSLAGSTDTQYF
14	-	TRBJ1-5	-	TRBV3-1/TRBV3-2	TGTGCCAGCAGCCAAGGGTCAATCAGTCAGCCCCAGCATTTT	CASSQGSISQPQHF
13	-	TRBJ2-1	-	TRBV6-6	TGTGCCAGCAGTTATGCACCGTACAATGAGCAGTTCTTC	CASSYAPYNEQFF
14	-	TRBJ2-5	-	TRBV5-4	TGTGCCAGCAGGAAGTCCAGCGACCAAGAGACCCAGTACTTC	CASRKSSDQETQYF
16	-	TRBJ1-3	once	TRBV5-8	TGTGCCAGCAGCACCCGACGGGAGGGTCATCGAAACACCATATATTTT	CASSTRREGHRNTIYF
11	-	TRBJ2-7	-	TRBV28	TGTGCCATCGGGCGGAGTTACGAGCAGTACTTC	CAIGRSYEQYF
14	-	TRBJ2-7	-	TRBV25-1	TGTGCCAGCAGTGAAGGCGAGGGGCCCTACGAGCAGTACTTC	CASSEGEGPYEQYF
14	TRBD2	TRBJ2-1	-	TRBV7-6	TGTGCCAGCAGCTTAGCGGGGGGGTACAATGAGCAGTTCTTC	CASSLAGGYNEQFF
15	TRBD1	TRBJ2-7	-	TRBV3-1/TRBV3-2	TGTGCCAGCAGCCAAACACCGGGACAGGGCTACGAGCAGTACTTC	CASSQTPGQGYEQYF
14	-	TRBJ2-5	-	TRBV2	TGTGCCAGCAGATCGACCCTACACCAAGAGACCCAGTACTTC	CASRSTLHQETQYF
12	-	TRBJ2-5	-	TRBV30	TGTGCCTGGAGTGAAATTGGAGAGACCCAGTACTTC	CAWSEIGETQYF
15	TRBD2	TRBJ2-7	-	TRBV11-3	TGTGCCAGCAGCCGAGACAGCGGGAGTAGCTACGAGCAGTACTTC	CASSRDSGSSYEQYF
13	-	TRBJ2-7	-	TRBV19	TGTGCCAGTAGTGGCGGGGGCCCCTACGAGCAGTACTTC	CASSGGGPYEQYF